This T cell receptor beta chain derives from a study of human T cells and chemical hapten exposure. Looking at the study overall: Alopecia areata, totalis or universalis was found in mostly female patients. Study-level findings and limits: It was expanded TCRs that formed significantly more large CDR3 similarity clusters than controls did.

Indicated time point: patch test 2, 6 weeks after DPC sensitization. Stated treatment: therapeutic diphenylcyclopropenone sensitization with weekly scalp DPC. Trimming stripped 7 bases from V and 0 bases from J, with 15 bases between. Germline loops: CDR1 SGHAT, CDR2 FQDESV (reference sequence). The CDR3 runs 15 residues. The sample holds a few counts of this clonotype. Its specificity is unknown. Authors' methods: Ranging from roughly 23,224 to 750,000, TCR counts per sample had a median value of 95,638. TCRdb reanalysed the RACE reads using MiXCR and keeps one entry per CDR3 protein. These V and J calls are TCRdb output, not the study's own analysis. The data show about 89,000 distinct CDR3 sequences, roughly 9.6% seen once.

The TCR comes from a man aged 35 to 55 with alopecia areata. Some clones in this sample may be carry-over from other donors' samples. This material consisted of whole blood, taken in connection with sensitization to the hapten diphenylcyclopropenone (DPC). This rearrangement joins TRBV11-1 to TRBJ1-2; the D is unclear. The CDR3 region is CASKLYSGPNYGYTF. For the CDR3, the DNA is TGTGCCAGCAAGTTGTACTCCGGACCTAACTATGGCTACACCTTC.